This passage covers 18 T cell receptor beta chains from one sample sequenced in a study of blood T cell repertoires in COVID-19. TCRdb's copy holds only in-frame clones and misses some; the assay was immunoSEQ multiplex PCR. The sample yields under 300,000 clones, approximately 90% seen once. What was sequenced was PBMCs or T cells enriched from blood (not recorded which). The receptors were sampled from a man aged 40-49 years who had recovered from COVID-19.

The rearrangement joins TRBV15 to TRBJ2-7; a possible D gene is TRBD1 (5 bases). The CDR3 is made up of 15 amino acids. The germline V gene has CDR1 LNHNV and CDR2 YYDKDF (reference sequence). V lost 1 base and J lost 0, with 10 bases in between. The CDR3, as DNA: TGTGCCACCAGCAGAGGACAGACGTCCTCCTACGAGCAGTACTTC. It yields the protein CATSRGQTSSYEQYF.

V gene TRBV7-3 combines with J gene TRBJ2-3; 14 positions agree with TRBD2. Germline V gives CDR1 SGHTA, CDR2 FQGTGA. The CDR3 is made up of 18 amino acids. V was clipped by 3 bases and J by 1 base; unmatched bases: 6. CDR3 coding DNA: TGTGCCAGCAGCTTGGGACTAGCGGGAGATCCAGGCACAGATACGCAGTATTTT. It codes for CASSLGLAGDPGTDTQYF. Variable domain in full (rest from reference TRBV7-3 and TRBJ2-3): GAGVSQTPSNKVTEKGKYVELRCDPISGHTALYWYRQSLGQGPEFLIYFQGTGAADDSGLPNDRFFAVRPEGSVSTLKIQRTERGDSAVYLCASSLGLAGDPGTDTQYFGPGTRLTVL.

J is TRBJ2-2 and V is TRBV28; D perhaps matches TRBD1 (6 bases). Germline V gene lookup returns CDR1 MDHEN and CDR2 SYDVKM. V dropped 6 bases and J dropped 5 bases, with 19 bases sitting between them. The CDR3 has 16 residues. In DNA form, the CDR3 reads TGTGCCAGCAGCCTGACATTTACAGGGTCGACCGGGGAGCTGTTTTTT. Protein product: CASSLTFTGSTGELFF.

This rearrangement joins TRBV6-5 to TRBJ1-1; D ambiguous. The V end lost 7 bases, the J end lost 1 base, and 7 bases lay between the germline ends. CDR1 MNHEY and CDR2 SVGAGI come from the germline V gene. CDR3 length: 12 amino acids. CDR3 loop: CASMEGNTEAFF. CDR3 nucleotides: TGTGCCAGCATGGAGGGGAACACTGAAGCTTTCTTT.

The chain combines TRBV28 with TRBJ1-2, with D hard to call. Between the trimmed V and J ends, which lost 7 bases and 8 bases, there was a span of 14 bases. CDR1 and CDR2 from the germline V gene are MDHEN and SYDVKM. The CDR3 length is 12 residues. CDR3 coding DNA: TGTGCCAGCATGTCGGGAATGGGGGGCTACACCTTC. It translates to CASMSGMGGYTF.

The rearrangement uses TRBV12-3 or TRBV12-4 and TRBJ1-4, with D maybe TRBD1 (5 bases). Trimming cost V 8 bases and J 3 bases, with 10 bases left between them. This CDR3 is built from 13 residues. CDR3 sequence (DNA): TGTGCCAGCTTCAGGGCTTCTAATGAAAAACTGTTTTTT. It encodes CASFRASNEKLFF.

The chain links TRBV6-6 to TRBJ2-1, with 8 bases fitting TRBD1. Germline CDR1 is MNHNY and CDR2 is SVGAGI (reference sequence). This CDR3 has 14 residues. Losses at the gene ends were 6 bases for V and 6 bases for J; bases not matched to a gene: 7. The CDR3 is CASSGTGTGNEQFF. The CDR3 nucleotides read TGTGCCAGCAGCGGGACAGGAACCGGCAATGAGCAGTTCTTC.

The chain carries TRBV3-1 (or the pseudogene TRBV3-2) and TRBJ1-3; D may be TRBD1 (6 bases). The germline CDR1 and CDR2 sequences are LGHDT and YNNKEL (reference sequence). CDR3 size: 14 residues. V lost 8 bases to trimming and J lost 0 bases, with 11 bases between them. The CDR3 here is CASGGANSGNTIYF. The DNA of the CDR3 is TGTGCCAGCGGGGGGGCTAACTCTGGAAACACCATATATTTT.

V usage is TRBV14 and J usage is TRBJ2-6; D unclear. This CDR3 is built from 13 residues. V lost 2 bases to trimming and J lost 3 bases, with 2 bases between them. Germline CDR1 and CDR2: SGHDN and FVKESK. CDR3 loop: CASSQYGANVLTF. CDR3 sequence (DNA): TGTGCCAGCAGCCAATATGGGGCCAACGTCCTGACTTTC.

This clone came up once. The chain recombines TRBV19 with TRBJ1-1; no clear D. Trimming removed 5 bases from V and 0 bases from J, with 7 bases in between. Germline lookup yields CDR1 LNHDA and CDR2 SQIVND (reference sequence). This CDR3 has 13 residues. The CDR3 loop is CASSQQMNTEAFF. In DNA form, the CDR3 reads TGTGCCAGTAGTCAACAAATGAACACTGAAGCTTTCTTT.

The genes are TRBV20-1 and TRBJ1-6; D ambiguous. The CDR3 contains 13 residues. Germline assignment: CDR1 DFQATT and CDR2 SNEGSKA (reference sequence). The ends were cut back, 3 bases at V and 6 bases at J, with 9 bases in the middle. Written as DNA, the CDR3 is TGCAGTGCTAGTTACGGAGCTAATTCACCCCTCCACTTT. Residues: CSASYGANSPLHF.

The chain employs TRBV5-6 and TRBJ2-7; 9 nucleotides match TRBD1. CDR1 SGHDT and CDR2 YYEEEE come from the germline V gene. The CDR3 totals 16 residues. V lost 4 bases, J lost 5 bases, and 13 bases stayed unmatched. The CDR3 region has the DNA TGTGCCAGCAGCCTGCGTACCGGGACAGGGATCAACGAGCAGTACTTC. Encoded protein: CASSLRTGTGINEQYF.

V is TRBV25-1 and J is TRBJ1-4, with 8 bases identical to TRBD1. Germline trimming cut 3 bases from V and 8 bases from J; bases unmatched to any gene: 8. Germline assignment: CDR1 MGHDK and CDR2 SYGVNS. This CDR3 region has 15 residues. CDR3 sequence: CASSDPGQGGEKLFF. For the CDR3, the DNA is TGTGCCAGCAGTGACCCCGGACAGGGCGGCGAAAAACTGTTTTTT.

J is TRBJ2-3 and V is TRBV6-5, with TRBD1 as a possible D gene (6 bases). Trimming cost V 6 bases and J 8 bases, with 21 bases left between them. The CDR3 runs to 15 residues. The V gene's germline CDR1 is MNHEY and CDR2 SVGAGI. For the CDR3, the DNA is TGTGCCAGCAGGCCCCGGGACATCCCTTCACTTACGCAGTATTTT. Its translation is CASRPRDIPSLTQYF.

This clone has a single count. CDR3 in DNA: TGTGCCACCAGTCGCTATGCCTACAATGAGCAGTTCTTC. This sequence encodes CATSRYAYNEQFF. The rearrangement uses TRBV24-1 and TRBJ2-1; D is uncertain. Germline lookup yields CDR1 KGHDR and CDR2 SFDVKD. V lost 6 bases to trimming and J lost 2 bases, with 7 bases between them. This CDR3 spans 13 amino acids.

This chain connects TRBV5-6 to TRBJ2-1; D not certain. Germline V gene sequence: CDR1 SGHDT, CDR2 YYEEEE. The CDR3 runs to 11 residues. Trimming cost V 0 bases and J 10 bases, with 5 bases left between them. CDR3 nucleotide sequence: TGTGCCAGCAGCTTGGGGCAGGAGCAGTTCTTC. This sequence encodes CASSLGQEQFF. The full variable domain, with the rest looked up from reference TRBV5-6 and TRBJ2-1, is DAGVTQSPTHLIKTRGQQVTLRCSPKSGHDTVSWYQQALGQGPQFIFQYYEEEERQRGNFPDRFSGHQFPNYSSELNVNALLLGDSALYLCASSLGQEQFFGPGTRLTVL.

The chain couples TRBV28 to TRBJ2-7, with D possibly matching TRBD1 (6 bases). V gave up 5 bases and J gave up 2 bases, with 13 bases separating them. CDR1 and CDR2 from the germline V gene are MDHEN and SYDVKM. CDR3 size: 14 residues. The CDR3 region is CASSPPQGPYEQYF. CDR3 DNA sequence: TGTGCCAGCAGTCCCCCGCAGGGGCCCTACGAGCAGTACTTC.

This sequence joins TRBV11-3 and TRBJ2-5; 8 bases map to TRBD1. CDR1 is SGHNT and CDR2 is YENEEA in the germline V gene. The CDR3 runs to 16 residues. The V and J ends lost 3 bases and 5 bases, in that order; junction bases with no gene match: 11. CDR3 nucleotide sequence: TGTGCCAGCAGCTTTTGGGTCAGGGGGCGAGGGGAGACCCAGTACTTC. This sequence encodes CASSFWVRGRGETQYF. The full variable domain, completed using reference TRBV11-3 and TRBJ2-5, is EAGVVQSPRYKIIEKKQPVAFWCNPISGHNTLYWYLQNLGQGPELLIRYENEEAVDDSQLPKDRFSAERLKGVDSTLKIQPAELGDSAVYLCASSFWVRGRGETQYFGPGTRLLVL.